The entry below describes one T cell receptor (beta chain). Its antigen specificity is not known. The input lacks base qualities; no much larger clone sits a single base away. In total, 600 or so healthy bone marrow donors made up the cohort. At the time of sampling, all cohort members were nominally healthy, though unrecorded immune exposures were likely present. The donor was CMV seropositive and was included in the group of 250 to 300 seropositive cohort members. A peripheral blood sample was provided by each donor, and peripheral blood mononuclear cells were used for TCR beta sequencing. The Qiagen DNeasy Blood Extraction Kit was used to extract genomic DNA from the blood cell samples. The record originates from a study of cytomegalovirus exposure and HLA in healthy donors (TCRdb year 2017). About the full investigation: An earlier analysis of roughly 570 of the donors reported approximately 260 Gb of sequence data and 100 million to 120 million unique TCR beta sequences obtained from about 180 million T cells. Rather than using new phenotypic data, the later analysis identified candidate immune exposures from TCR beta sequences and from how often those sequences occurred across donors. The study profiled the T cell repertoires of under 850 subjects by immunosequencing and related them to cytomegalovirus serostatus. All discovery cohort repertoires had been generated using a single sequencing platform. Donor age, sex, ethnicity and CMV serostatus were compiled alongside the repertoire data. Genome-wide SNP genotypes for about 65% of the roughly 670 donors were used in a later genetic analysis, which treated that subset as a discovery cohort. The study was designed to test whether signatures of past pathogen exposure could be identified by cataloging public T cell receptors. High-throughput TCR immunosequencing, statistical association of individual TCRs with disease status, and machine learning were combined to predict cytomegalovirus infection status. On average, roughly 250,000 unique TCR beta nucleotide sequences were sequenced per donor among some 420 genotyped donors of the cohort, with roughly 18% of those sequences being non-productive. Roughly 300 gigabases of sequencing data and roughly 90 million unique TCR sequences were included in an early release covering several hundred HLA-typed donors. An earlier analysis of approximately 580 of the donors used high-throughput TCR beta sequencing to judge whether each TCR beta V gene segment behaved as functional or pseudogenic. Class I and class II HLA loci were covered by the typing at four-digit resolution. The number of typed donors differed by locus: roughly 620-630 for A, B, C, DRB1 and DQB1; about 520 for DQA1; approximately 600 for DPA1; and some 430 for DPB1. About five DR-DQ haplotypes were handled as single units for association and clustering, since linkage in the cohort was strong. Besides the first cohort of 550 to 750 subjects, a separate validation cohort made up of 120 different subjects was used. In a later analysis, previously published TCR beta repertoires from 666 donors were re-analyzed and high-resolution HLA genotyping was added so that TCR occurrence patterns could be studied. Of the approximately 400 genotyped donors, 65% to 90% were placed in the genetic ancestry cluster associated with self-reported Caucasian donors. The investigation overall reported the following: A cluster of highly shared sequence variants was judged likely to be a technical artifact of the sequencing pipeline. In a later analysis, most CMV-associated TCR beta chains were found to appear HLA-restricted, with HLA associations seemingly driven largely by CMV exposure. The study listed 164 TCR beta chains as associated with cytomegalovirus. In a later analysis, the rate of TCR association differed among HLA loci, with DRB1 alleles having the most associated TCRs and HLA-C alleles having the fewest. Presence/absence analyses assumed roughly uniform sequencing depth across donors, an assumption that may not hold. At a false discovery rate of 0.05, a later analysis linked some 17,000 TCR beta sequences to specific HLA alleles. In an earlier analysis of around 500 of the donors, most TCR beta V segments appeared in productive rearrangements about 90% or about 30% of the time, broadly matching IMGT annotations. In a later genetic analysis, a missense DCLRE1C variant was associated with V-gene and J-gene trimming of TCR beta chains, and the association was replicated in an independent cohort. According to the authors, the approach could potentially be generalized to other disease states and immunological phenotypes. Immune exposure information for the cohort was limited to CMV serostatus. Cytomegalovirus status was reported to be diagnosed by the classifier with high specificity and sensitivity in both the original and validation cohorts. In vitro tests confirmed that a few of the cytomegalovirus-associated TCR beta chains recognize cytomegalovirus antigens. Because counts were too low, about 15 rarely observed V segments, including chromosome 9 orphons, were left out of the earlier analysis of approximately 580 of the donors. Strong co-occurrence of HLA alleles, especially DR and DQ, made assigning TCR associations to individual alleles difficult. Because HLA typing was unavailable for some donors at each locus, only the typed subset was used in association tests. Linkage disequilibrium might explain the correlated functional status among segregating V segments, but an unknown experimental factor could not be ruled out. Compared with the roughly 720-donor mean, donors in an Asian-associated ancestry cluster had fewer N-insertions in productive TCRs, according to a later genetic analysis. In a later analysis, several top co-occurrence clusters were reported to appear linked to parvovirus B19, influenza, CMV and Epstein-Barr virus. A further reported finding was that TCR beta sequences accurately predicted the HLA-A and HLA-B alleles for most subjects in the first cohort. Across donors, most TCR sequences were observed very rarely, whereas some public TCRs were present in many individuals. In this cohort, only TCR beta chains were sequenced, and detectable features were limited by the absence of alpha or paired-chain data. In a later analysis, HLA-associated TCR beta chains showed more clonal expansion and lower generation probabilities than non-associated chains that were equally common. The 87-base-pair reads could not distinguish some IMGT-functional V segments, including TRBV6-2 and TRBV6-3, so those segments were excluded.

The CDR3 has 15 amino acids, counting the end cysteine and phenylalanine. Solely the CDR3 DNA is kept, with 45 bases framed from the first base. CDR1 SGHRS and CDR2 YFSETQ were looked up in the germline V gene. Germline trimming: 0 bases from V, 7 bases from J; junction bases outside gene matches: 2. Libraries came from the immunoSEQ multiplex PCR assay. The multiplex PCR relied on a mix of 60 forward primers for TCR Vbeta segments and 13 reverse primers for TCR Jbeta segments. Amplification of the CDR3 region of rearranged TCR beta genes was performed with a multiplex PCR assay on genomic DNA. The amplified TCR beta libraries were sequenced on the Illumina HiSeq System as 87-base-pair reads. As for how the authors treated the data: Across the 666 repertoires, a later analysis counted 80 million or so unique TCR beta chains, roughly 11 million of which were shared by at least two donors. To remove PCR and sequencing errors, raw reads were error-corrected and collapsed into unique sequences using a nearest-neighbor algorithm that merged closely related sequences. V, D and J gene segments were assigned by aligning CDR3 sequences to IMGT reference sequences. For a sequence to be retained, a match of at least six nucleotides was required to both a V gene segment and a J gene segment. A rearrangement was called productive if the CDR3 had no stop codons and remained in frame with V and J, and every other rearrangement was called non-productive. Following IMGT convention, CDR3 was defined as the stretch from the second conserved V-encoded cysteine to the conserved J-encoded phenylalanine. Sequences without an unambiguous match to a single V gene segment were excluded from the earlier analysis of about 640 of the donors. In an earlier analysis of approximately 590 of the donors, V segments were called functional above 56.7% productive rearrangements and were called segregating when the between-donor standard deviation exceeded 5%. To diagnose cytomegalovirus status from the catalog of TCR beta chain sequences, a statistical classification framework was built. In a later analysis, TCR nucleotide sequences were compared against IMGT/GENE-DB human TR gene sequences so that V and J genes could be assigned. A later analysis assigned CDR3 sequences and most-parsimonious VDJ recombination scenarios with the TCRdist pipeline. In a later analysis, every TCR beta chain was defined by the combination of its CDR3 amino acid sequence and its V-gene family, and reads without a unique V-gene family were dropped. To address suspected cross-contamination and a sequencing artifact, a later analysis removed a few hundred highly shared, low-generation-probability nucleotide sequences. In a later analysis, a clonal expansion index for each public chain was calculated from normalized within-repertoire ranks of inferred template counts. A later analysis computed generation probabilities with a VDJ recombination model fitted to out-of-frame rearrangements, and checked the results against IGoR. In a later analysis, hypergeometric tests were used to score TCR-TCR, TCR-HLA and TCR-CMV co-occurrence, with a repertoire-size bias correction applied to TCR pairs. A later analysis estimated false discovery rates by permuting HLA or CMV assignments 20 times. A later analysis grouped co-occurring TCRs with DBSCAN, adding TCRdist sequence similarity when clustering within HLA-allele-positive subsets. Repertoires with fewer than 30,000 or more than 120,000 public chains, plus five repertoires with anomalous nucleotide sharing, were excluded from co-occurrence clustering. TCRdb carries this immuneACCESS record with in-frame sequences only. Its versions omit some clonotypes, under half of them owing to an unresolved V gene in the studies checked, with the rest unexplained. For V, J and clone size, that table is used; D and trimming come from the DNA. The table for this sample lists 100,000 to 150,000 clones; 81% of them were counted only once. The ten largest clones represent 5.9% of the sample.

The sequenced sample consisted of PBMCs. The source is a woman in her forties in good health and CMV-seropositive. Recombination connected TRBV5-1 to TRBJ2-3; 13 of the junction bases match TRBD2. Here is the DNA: TGCGCCAGCAGCTTGGGGACTAGCGGGAGCCATACGCAGTATTTT. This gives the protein CASSLGTSGSHTQYF.